The rows below give T cell receptor beta chains drawn from one sample of a study of T cell repertoires in cytomegalovirus infection. TCRdb re-derived calls from the reads in MiXCR, one entry per CDR3 protein. The data contain about 83,000 distinct CDR3 sequences, approximately 30% of them singletons. These TCRs' antigens remain unknown. The sequenced sample was CD8+ T cells from cultured PBMCs, obtained from culture after CMV antigen stimulation. These receptors came from a human donor in good health (CMV status not recorded). Some clones in this sample may be carry-over from other donors' samples. CDR3s include the opening cysteine and the closing phenylalanine or tryptophan. Size is stated for part of the rows, as once, few or many counts, or as a class when the clone is expanded.

J | size | V | CDR3
TRBJ1-5 | NA | TRBV27 | CASSDQGPDQPQHF
TRBJ2-7 | NA | TRBV7-9 | CASSLGPDPVF
TRBJ2-2 | NA | TRBV7-9 | CASSHRDTAGELFF
TRBJ2-7 | few | TRBV20-1 | CSARVVDEQYF
TRBJ1-1 | NA | TRBV30 | CAWGDRMNTEAFF
TRBJ2-5 | NA | TRBV19 | CASSSLAGETQYF
TRBJ2-2 | NA | TRBV5-1 | CASSLEGNTGELFF
TRBJ2-7 | NA | TRBV20-1 | CSARDSSYEQYF
TRBJ1-1 | once | TRBV19 | CASCGASTEAFF
TRBJ1-5 | many | TRBV7-8 | CASSLVSNQPQHF
TRBJ2-7 | many | TRBV25-1 | CASSARDWYF
TRBJ2-7 | few | TRBV12-3/TRBV12-4 | CASSFLAGAYEQYF
TRBJ2-6 | many | TRBV12-3/TRBV12-4 | CASSLDWTGGDGANVLTF